This T cell receptor beta chain derives from a study of CD8 T cells in ankylosing spondylitis. TCRdb re-called the 5' RACE reads through MiXCR, storing one row per CDR3 protein. The table lists around 340,000 distinct CDR3 sequences, 20% of them singletons. A note on this clonotype: The antigen is unknown.

General study results and limits: Reported data indicate significant enrichment of disease-linked clones within matched ankylosing spondylitis synovial fluid.

Trimming stripped 10 bases from V and 8 bases from J, with 21 bases between. This CDR3 comprises 14 residues. In germline, CDR1 is SGHTA, CDR2 FQGNSA. This receptor was obtained from a male donor with ankylosing spondylitis or in good health (not recorded which). V is TRBV7-2 and J is TRBJ2-1; the D gene is possibly TRBD2 (7 bases). Sequencing was carried out using blood, either unsorted or a sorted T cell fraction (not recorded which). The CDR3 protein is CAIGGDLRDDEQFF. The CDR3 DNA sequence: TGTGCCATAGGGGGGGACCTCAGGGACGATGAGCAGTTCTTC.